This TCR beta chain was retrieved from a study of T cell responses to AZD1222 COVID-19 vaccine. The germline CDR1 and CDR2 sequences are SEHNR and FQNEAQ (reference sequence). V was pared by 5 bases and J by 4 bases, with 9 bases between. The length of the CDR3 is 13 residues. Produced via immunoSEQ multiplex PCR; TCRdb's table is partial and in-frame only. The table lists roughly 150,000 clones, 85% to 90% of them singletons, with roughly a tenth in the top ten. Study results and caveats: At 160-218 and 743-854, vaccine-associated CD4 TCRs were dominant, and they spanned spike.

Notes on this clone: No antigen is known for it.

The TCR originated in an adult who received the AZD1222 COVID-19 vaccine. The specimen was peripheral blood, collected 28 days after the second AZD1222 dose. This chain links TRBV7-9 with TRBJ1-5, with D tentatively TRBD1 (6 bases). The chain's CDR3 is CASSGQSNQPQHF. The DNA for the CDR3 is TGTGCCAGCAGCGGACAGTCGAATCAGCCCCAGCATTTT.